The next 26 T cell receptor beta chains were all read from a single sample in a study of control samples from healthy donors and cancer patients. Using immunoSEQ multiplex PCR, the repertoire was profiled, and TCRdb retains in-frame clones only, with some absent. This table has 90,000 or so clones, 84% appearing once. The source material was PBMCs. These TCRs come from a man between 65 and 80 years old with lung cancer.

The chain carries TRBV4-2 and TRBJ2-2; 7 bases fit TRBD2. Germline CDR1 is LGHNA and CDR2 is YNFKEQ. J was trimmed by 4 bases and V by 9 bases; bases with no gene match: 5. The CDR3 length is 13 residues. The CDR3 region has the DNA TGTGCCAGTGGGGGGGAGACCACCGGGGAGCTGTTTTTT. It is translated as CASGGETTGELFF.

The V gene is TRBV19, the J gene TRBJ2-1; TRBD1 or TRBD2 may be the D gene (6 bases each). V was shortened by 3 bases and J by 9 bases, with 18 bases between the two germline ends. The CDR3 contains 15 residues. Germline V lookup: CDR1 LNHDA, CDR2 SQIVND (reference sequence). The CDR3 DNA sequence: TGTGCCAGTAGTATTTGGGGGCAGCTAGCGAGTGAGCAGTTCTTC. Protein sequence: CASSIWGQLASEQFF.

The rearrangement uses TRBV19 and TRBJ2-4, with 8 nucleotides matching TRBD2. The CDR3 is 19 amino acids. Trimming cost V 1 base and J 5 bases; bases outside gene matches: 16. Germline assignment: CDR1 LNHDA and CDR2 SQIVND (reference sequence). For the CDR3, the DNA is TGTGCCAGTAGTATAGCAAGGGTAGCGGGGATCTCCAAGGAAAACATTCAGTACTTC. Encoded protein: CASSIARVAGISKENIQYF.

This clone showed up just a few times. The DNA of the CDR3 is TGTGCCACCAGCAGAGTTGGACAGGGGTGGAATGAGCAGTTCTTC. It encodes CATSRVGQGWNEQFF. This sequence joins TRBV15 and TRBJ2-1, with TRBD1 matching 9 bases. CDR3 length: 15 amino acids. The trim removed 1 base at V and 7 bases at J, leaving 5 bases unmatched. CDR1 LNHNV and CDR2 YYDKDF come from the germline V gene (reference sequence).

The chain uses TRBV9 and TRBJ2-5, with D possibly being TRBD1 (5 bases). The CDR3 runs 15 residues. In germline, CDR1 is SGDLS, CDR2 YYNGEE. V lost 0 bases and J 3 bases, leaving 12 bases between the germline ends. The CDR3 loop is CASSVGVRAEETQYF. CDR3 sequence (DNA): TGTGCCAGCAGCGTAGGTGTCAGGGCAGAAGAGACCCAGTACTTC.

The chain recombines TRBV5-5 with TRBJ2-7; the D gene could be TRBD1 or TRBD2 (5 bases each). The CDR3 sequence is 15 residues long. Germline assignment: CDR1 SGHKS and CDR2 YYEKEE (reference sequence). The ends were cut back, 4 bases at V and 2 bases at J, with 16 bases in the middle. CDR3 nucleotides: TGTGCCAGCAGCCACGCCGGGACCCAGACCTACGAGCAGTACTTC. Its protein is CASSHAGTQTYEQYF.

This clone was seen only once. The gene calls are TRBV5-1 and TRBJ1-2; TRBD1 is a possible D gene (5 bases). V dropped 9 bases and J dropped 3 bases, with 15 bases sitting between them. The CDR3 covers 13 residues. Germline V gene lookup returns CDR1 SGHRS and CDR2 YFSETQ. The CDR3 loop reads CATRPEGHYGYTF. The CDR3 DNA sequence: TGCGCCACCCGACCGGAGGGGCACTATGGCTACACCTTC.

The rearrangement links TRBV12-3 or TRBV12-4 to TRBJ1-2; D remains ambiguous. V shed 5 bases and J shed 4 bases, with 8 bases lying between them. This CDR3 is built from 12 residues. CDR3 nucleotides: TGTGCCAGCAGTCTAGTGGGCTATGGCTACACCTTC. This encodes CASSLVGYGYTF.

The rearrangement joins TRBV18 to TRBJ2-3; maybe TRBD2 (5 bases). The CDR3 loop spans 16 amino acids. Trimming cost V 3 bases and J 4 bases, with 17 bases left between them. Germline V gene sequence: CDR1 KGHSH, CDR2 LQKENI. CDR3 residues: CASSPRERGFADTQYF. The CDR3 nucleotides read TGTGCCAGCTCACCGCGTGAGCGAGGGTTCGCAGATACGCAGTATTTT.

The chain couples TRBV7-6 to TRBJ2-2; D call uncertain. The CDR3 is made up of 14 amino acids. Germline CDR1 reads SGHVS; CDR2 reads FNYEAQ. Deletions cut 3 bases from V and 5 bases from J, with 10 bases between. CDR3 loop: CASSLLGRTGELFF. Here the CDR3 DNA reads TGTGCCAGCAGCTTGCTAGGAAGAACCGGGGAGCTGTTTTTT.

This chain uses TRBV19 with TRBJ2-1; 11 bases align to TRBD1. This CDR3 comprises 19 residues. Trimming removed 4 bases from V and 3 bases from J; junction bases left unmatched: 14. CDR1 and CDR2 (germline): LNHDA, SQIVND (reference sequence). The CDR3 DNA is TGTGCCAGTAGTAGTACCGGGACAGGGGGTTTCTTCCGCTACAATGAGCAGTTCTTC. Encoded protein: CASSSTGTGGFFRYNEQFF.

V and J are TRBV3-1 (or the pseudogene TRBV3-2) and TRBJ1-2, with D perhaps TRBD1 (5 bases). Trimming stripped 5 bases from V and 8 bases from J, with 12 bases between. The CDR3 spans 12 residues. Germline lookup yields CDR1 LGHDT and CDR2 YNNKEL (reference sequence). The CDR3 nucleotides read TGTGCCAGCAGCTCATGGTCAGGGGGCTACACCTTC. It encodes CASSSWSGGYTF.

This clone was picked up one time. The chain employs TRBV18 and TRBJ1-1; D gene uncertain. In germline, CDR1 is KGHSH, CDR2 LQKENI. The CDR3 extends over 13 amino acids. Trimming removed 4 bases from V and 2 bases from J, with 8 bases in between. The CDR3 sequence is CASSRGSNTEAFF. The DNA of the CDR3 is TGTGCCAGCTCACGAGGGAGTAACACTGAAGCTTTCTTT.

This clone was seen a single time. The gene calls are TRBV5-5 and TRBJ1-1; possible D gene TRBD1, 5 bases. The ends were cut back, 4 bases at V and 8 bases at J, with 18 bases in the middle. CDR3 length: 14 amino acids. Germline lookup yields CDR1 SGHKS and CDR2 YYEKEE (reference sequence). CDR3: CASSPGRVVGEAFF. The CDR3 region has the DNA TGTGCCAGCAGCCCAGGCAGGGTCGTGGGGGAAGCTTTCTTT.

The rearrangement joins TRBV12-5 to TRBJ2-4, with D tentatively TRBD2 (7 bases). The CDR3 is 14 amino acids. Germline V gives CDR1 LGHNT, CDR2 FRNRAP. Deletions cut 7 bases from V and 7 bases from J, with 17 bases between. CDR3 protein: CASEVGGPRNIQYF. The CDR3 DNA follows: TGTGCTAGTGAAGTGGGGGGGCCTCGGAACATTCAGTACTTC.

The rearrangement links TRBV6-5 to TRBJ1-2; D call uncertain. V lost 0 bases and J 0 bases, leaving 8 bases between the germline ends. Germline-derived CDR1 and CDR2 are MNHEY and SVGAGI. The CDR3 consists of 15 residues. This chain's CDR3 is CASSYSGSSNYGYTF. In DNA, the CDR3 is TGTGCCAGCAGTTACTCGGGCAGCTCTAACTATGGCTACACCTTC.

This clone showed up just once. V gene TRBV29-1 combines with J gene TRBJ2-3, with 8 nucleotides matching TRBD1. V lost 6 bases and J lost 3; bases outside the gene matches: 11. This CDR3 has 15 residues. Per germline, CDR1 SQVTM and CDR2 ANQGSEA. The CDR3 nucleotides read TGCAGCGTAATGGGGTGGGACAGGACGACAGATACGCAGTATTTT. Translating gives CSVMGWDRTTDTQYF.

The V and J genes are TRBV29-1 and TRBJ1-1; D gene unclear. The ends were cut back, 5 bases at V and 1 base at J, with 8 bases in the middle. CDR1 is SQVTM and CDR2 is ANQGSEA in the germline V gene. The CDR3 loop spans 12 amino acids. This CDR3 reads CSVPTGNTEAFF. In nucleotides, the CDR3 is TGCAGCGTTCCGACGGGGAACACTGAAGCTTTCTTT.

The chain joins TRBV27 to TRBJ2-3, with 8 bases aligning to TRBD2. The V segment lost 5 bases and the J segment 6 bases; nucleotides outside the gene matches: 7. The CDR3 loop spans 14 amino acids. Germline-derived CDR1 and CDR2 are MNHEY and SMNVEV (reference sequence). In nucleotides, the CDR3 is TGTGCCAGCAGTCTCGGGGGGGCCTTCGATACGCAGTATTTT. Translation gives CASSLGGAFDTQYF.

This chain connects TRBV11-1 to TRBJ2-3, with D perhaps matching TRBD2 (6 bases). V was clipped by 2 bases and J by 0 bases, with 12 bases between them. The germline V gene has CDR1 SGHAT and CDR2 FQDESV (reference sequence). This CDR3 comprises 16 residues. The DNA for the CDR3 is TGTGCCAGCAGCTTAACGGACGGGACTAGCACAGATACGCAGTATTTT. Protein product: CASSLTDGTSTDTQYF.

The V call is TRBV10-2, the J call TRBJ2-1, with D tentatively TRBD2 (6 bases). V lost 0 bases to trimming and J lost 0 bases, with 9 bases between them. The germline V gene has CDR1 WSHSY and CDR2 SAAADI. The CDR3 has 16 amino acids. The CDR3 sequence is CASSESLRGSYNEQFF. CDR3 DNA sequence: TGCGCCAGCAGTGAGTCTCTGCGGGGCTCCTACAATGAGCAGTTCTTC.

J is TRBJ2-2 and V is TRBV6-2 or TRBV6-3; no firm D call. CDR1 and CDR2 (germline): MNHEY, SVGEGT. This CDR3 region has 12 residues. The V end lost 2 bases, the J end lost 7 bases, and 5 bases lay between the germline ends. The CDR3 coding sequence is TGTGCCAGCAGTTACATGGTCGGGGAGCTGTTTTTT. This gives the protein CASSYMVGELFF.

The V and J genes are TRBV3-1 (or the pseudogene TRBV3-2) and TRBJ1-2; TRBD1 matches 9 bases. The CDR3 is made up of 18 amino acids. Germline V gene sequence: CDR1 LGHDT, CDR2 YNNKEL (reference sequence). Germline trimming cut 4 bases from V and 8 bases from J; bases unmatched to any gene: 20. The CDR3 DNA reads as TGTGCCAGCAGCCCGAGGGCCGGACAGGGGAGCTTTTTAGAGGGCTACACCTTC. This gives the protein CASSPRAGQGSFLEGYTF.

The V and J genes are TRBV19 and TRBJ1-5; TRBD1 might be the D (6 bases). The CDR3 contains 13 residues. The germline gives CDR1 LNHDA, CDR2 SQIVND (reference sequence). The V end lost 4 bases, the J end lost 7 bases, and 11 bases lay between the germline ends. The CDR3 DNA reads as TGTGCCAGTAGTACAGGGGTTGGACAGCCCCAGCATTTT. Protein: CASSTGVGQPQHF.

The V and J genes are TRBV27 and TRBJ2-3; D perhaps matches TRBD2 (5 bases). The germline V gene has CDR1 MNHEY and CDR2 SMNVEV (reference sequence). The CDR3 spans 15 residues. Trimming removed 7 bases at V and 1 base at J, with 15 bases between. CDR3 region: CASIRTDSGTDTQYF. The CDR3 DNA sequence: TGTGCCAGCATACGGACGGACTCCGGCACAGATACGCAGTATTTT.

The J gene is TRBJ2-2, the V gene TRBV3-1 (or the pseudogene TRBV3-2); the match to TRBD1 covers 10 bases. V was clipped by 3 bases and J by 5 bases; unmatched bases: 3. Germline V gives CDR1 LGHDT, CDR2 YNNKEL (reference sequence). The CDR3 extends over 15 amino acids. Here the CDR3 reads CASSHRDRGTGELFF. The CDR3 region has the DNA TGTGCCAGCAGCCACCGGGACAGGGGAACCGGGGAGCTGTTTTTT.